This TCR beta chain emerged from a study of blood T cell dynamics during melanoma immunotherapy. The CDR3 covers 14 residues. V gave up 5 bases and J gave up 0 bases, with 10 bases separating them. Germline V lookup: CDR1 SGHVS, CDR2 FNYEAQ. Noted time point: week 3, after first cycle of checkpoint inhibitor. Samples come from before therapy and from week 3 after the first blockade cycle. This clone is termed medium-sized. Some clones are missing from TCRdb's copy, which holds only in-frame ones; the method was immunoSEQ multiplex PCR. This sample has about 28,000 clones, with approximately 88% found just once.

This clonotype was sampled from a human donor with melanoma. The material sequenced was blood, taken from a patient treated with checkpoint blockade. V gene TRBV7-6 combines with J gene TRBJ1-1; no clear D. The CDR3 is CASSPSSLNTEAFF. The CDR3 DNA sequence: TGTGCCAGCAGCCCTTCCTCCCTGAACACTGAAGCTTTCTTT.